The subject of this entry is one T cell receptor (beta chain). Antigen specificity is unknown. The sample originates from a study of cytomegalovirus exposure and HLA in healthy donors. Method: immunoSEQ multiplex PCR; TCRdb's copy keeps in-frame clones and lacks some. The sample has 150,000 to 200,000 clones, around 81% seen once; the top ten hold over 2%. Study-wide points: The classifier was said to identify cytomegalovirus status with high specificity and sensitivity.

Germline CDR1 reads MNHNY; CDR2 reads SVGAGI (reference sequence). The CDR3 runs 15 residues. Trimming pared 6 bases from V and 5 bases from J, leaving 17 bases between. V usage is TRBV6-6 and J usage is TRBJ1-5; maybe TRBD1 (6 bases). The source of this sequence is a man aged 25 to 45 in good health and CMV-seropositive. Source material: PBMCs. The CDR3 here is CASSKTGNTDQPQHF. For the CDR3, the DNA is TGTGCCAGCAGCAAAACAGGGAACACGGATCAGCCCCAGCATTTT.